This TCR beta chain was profiled in a study of shared clonotypes between healthy human individuals. Trimming shortened V by 6 bases and J by 0 bases, and 18 bases separated the two germline ends. CDR3 size: 16 residues. CDR1 MNHEY and CDR2 SMNVEV come from the germline V gene (reference sequence). The table came from immunoSEQ multiplex PCR; TCRdb's copy has only in-frame clones and leaves some out. The table records about 1 million clones, about 84% of them present only once. The V call is TRBV27, the J call TRBJ2-7; D possibly corresponds to TRBD1 (7 bases). Material: memory CD4+ T cells from PBMCs. The subset is: CD45RA-negative fraction. The origin of this receptor is a man between 18 and 35 years old in good health. Some clones in this sample may be carry-over from other donors' samples. The CDR3 reads CASSPTPGGSSYEQYF. CDR3 DNA sequence: TGTGCCAGCAGCCCCACGCCAGGGGGGAGCTCCTACGAGCAGTACTTC.